A single sample is the source of the 26 T cell receptor beta chains below, sequenced in a study of shared clonotypes between healthy human individuals. Method: immunoSEQ multiplex PCR; TCRdb's copy keeps in-frame clones and lacks some. This sample yields around 1.9 million clones, of which about 94% are seen a single time; more than 1.5% belongs to the top ten. CD45RO-negative, CCR7-selected cells formed the naive CD8 fraction, which excluded terminally differentiated effector memory CD45RA+ cells. The sequenced material came from naive CD8+ T cells from PBMCs. The receptors were sampled from a man aged 18 to 29 in good health. Some clones in this sample may be carry-over from other donors' samples.

The chain uses TRBV4-3 and TRBJ2-7, with 8 bases identical to TRBD1. This CDR3 has 13 amino acids. CDR1 is LGHNA and CDR2 is YSLEER in the germline V gene. Trimming at V came to 4 bases and at J to 5 bases, leaving 4 bases not matched to a gene. The CDR3 sequence: CASSPRTGNEQYF. The CDR3 bases are TGCGCCAGCAGCCCTCGGACAGGGAACGAGCAGTACTTC.

The genes are TRBV7-6 and TRBJ1-5; D call uncertain. V shed 2 bases and J shed 3 bases, with 11 bases lying between them. Germline lookup yields CDR1 SGHVS and CDR2 FNYEAQ. This CDR3 is 15 amino acids long. Here the CDR3 DNA reads TGTGCCAGCAGCTTAAGTCGTCAGTTCAATCAGCCCCAGCATTTT. Translating it yields CASSLSRQFNQPQHF.

Regarding this clone: Other DNA sequences from this sample encode an identical CDR3 as well. The chain uses TRBV18 and TRBJ2-2; D not certain. Germline assignment: CDR1 KGHSH and CDR2 LQKENI. V was shortened by 2 bases and J by 2 bases, with 0 bases between the two germline ends. This CDR3 comprises 12 residues. CDR3 amino acids: CASSPNTGELFF. In DNA, the CDR3 is TGTGCCAGCTCACCAAACACCGGGGAGCTGTTTTTT.

The rearrangement links TRBV7-9 to TRBJ2-1; 7 bases match TRBD2. The germline gives CDR1 SEHNR, CDR2 FQNEAQ (reference sequence). The CDR3 has 14 amino acids. J was trimmed by 10 bases and V by 4 bases; bases with no gene match: 10. CDR3 coding DNA: TGTGCCAGCAGCTGGCTAGCGGCCCAATCGGAGCAGTTCTTC. Encoded protein: CASSWLAAQSEQFF. The variable domain in full, completed from reference TRBV7-9 and TRBJ2-1, reads DTGVSQNPRHKITKRGQNVTFRCDPISEHNRLYWYRQTLGQGPEFLTYFQNEAQLEKSRLLSDRFSAERPKGSFSTLEIQRTEQGDSAMYLCASSWLAAQSEQFFGPGTRLTVL.

In nucleotides, the CDR3 is TGTGCCAGCAGAACAGGGCCCGCGGAGCAGTACTTC. It encodes CASRTGPAEQYF. The chain uses TRBV6-6 and TRBJ2-5; TRBD1 might be the D (6 bases). The CDR3 runs to 12 residues. Germline V gene data show CDR1 as MNHNY and CDR2 as SVGAGI (reference sequence). Trimming removed 6 bases from V and 11 bases from J, with 16 bases in between.

Remarks on this clone: The sample contains more than one DNA sequence encoding this CDR3. The V and J genes are TRBV27 and TRBJ2-7; 9 bases map to TRBD1. V lost 0 bases and J lost 4; bases outside the gene matches: 7. CDR1 and CDR2 from the germline V gene are MNHEY and SMNVEV (reference sequence). This CDR3 comprises 16 residues. The CDR3 nucleotides are TGTGCCAGCAGTTTATCTGCAGGGACAGGGTTTTACGAGCAGTACTTC. Translation: CASSLSAGTGFYEQYF.

J is TRBJ2-6 and V is TRBV9, with D possibly TRBD1 on 6 matching bases. V was pared by 4 bases and J by 0 bases, with 17 bases between. This CDR3 has 18 amino acids. CDR1 and CDR2 from the germline V gene are SGDLS and YYNGEE. The CDR3 DNA sequence: TGTGCCAGCAGCAGCCGGACAGATCCCTCCTCTGGGGCCAACGTCCTGACTTTC. Protein sequence: CASSSRTDPSSGANVLTF.

The table lists this clone with a count of one. The chain recombines TRBV27 with TRBJ1-5; 8 positions match TRBD1. CDR3 length equals 16 residues. Trimming took 5 bases from V and 3 from J; bases not matched to a gene: 9. CDR1 is MNHEY, CDR2 SMNVEV, per germline (reference sequence). The CDR3 DNA is TGTGCCAGCAGTCCACGACAGGGGAGTCTCAATCAGCCCCAGCATTTT. Its protein product is CASSPRQGSLNQPQHF.

The chain links TRBV10-3 to TRBJ2-3, with D possibly being TRBD2 (6 bases). The CDR3 has 16 residues. Germline CDR1 ENHRY, CDR2 SYGVKD. V was cut by 2 bases and J by 6 bases, with 18 bases left in between. In DNA, the CDR3 is TGTGCCATCAGTGAGGGGCGGGGTCCGGGCGTGGATACGCAGTATTTT. Translation: CAISEGRGPGVDTQYF.

J is TRBJ2-7 and V is TRBV10-3; D tentatively reads TRBD1 or TRBD2 (5 bases each). This CDR3 region has 11 residues. Germline V CDR1 and CDR2: ENHRY, SYGVKD. Deletions cut 4 bases from V and 5 bases from J, with 6 bases between. CDR3: CAISVGDEQYF. In DNA, the CDR3 is TGTGCCATCAGTGTGGGGGACGAGCAGTACTTC.

The V gene is TRBV6-1, the J gene TRBJ2-5; possible D gene TRBD1, 8 bases. Trimming cost V 6 bases and J 5 bases, with 19 bases left between them. CDR1 is MNHNS and CDR2 is SASEGT in the germline V gene. The CDR3 sequence is 15 residues long. In DNA, the CDR3 is TGTGCCAGCAGGGTTTACAGGGGGAGGGAGGAGACCCAGTACTTC. This encodes CASRVYRGREETQYF.

The chain joins TRBV16 to TRBJ2-7; 7 bases are a match to TRBD1. Germline values: CDR1 KGHSY, CDR2 FQNENV. V lost 8 bases to trimming and J lost 4 bases; unmatched junction nucleotides: 8. The CDR3 is made up of 13 amino acids. CDR3 sequence reads: CASRRQGRYEQYF. In nucleotides, the CDR3 is TGTGCCAGCCGGCGACAGGGTCGGTACGAGCAGTACTTC. Complete variable domain (other parts from reference TRBV16 and TRBJ2-7): GEEVAQTPKHLVRGEGQKAKLYCAPIKGHSYVFWYQQVLKNEFKFLISFQNENVFDETGMPKERFSAKCLPNSPCSLEIQATKLEDSAVYFCASRRQGRYEQYFGPGTRLTVT.

V gene TRBV6-5 combines with J gene TRBJ1-1; D is uncertain. The CDR3 consists of 15 residues. Deletions cut 2 bases from V and 0 bases from J, with 10 bases between. CDR1 MNHEY and CDR2 SVGAGI come from the germline V gene. CDR3 nucleotide sequence: TGTGCCAGCAGTTACACTGAAGGAATGAACACTGAAGCTTTCTTT. It specifies CASSYTEGMNTEAFF.

CDR3 nucleotides: TGCGCCAGCAGTGAGTTAAACTATGGCTACACCTTC. Its protein product is CASSELNYGYTF. The chain has TRBV10-2 and TRBJ1-2; unclear D gene. V lost 1 base and J lost 2, with 2 bases in between. CDR1 and CDR2 from the germline V gene are WSHSY and SAAADI. The CDR3 is 12 amino acids.

The chain recombines TRBV27 with TRBJ2-1; TRBD2 is a possible D gene (6 bases). The CDR3 loop spans 13 amino acids. Germline loops: CDR1 MNHEY, CDR2 SMNVEV (reference sequence). Between the trimmed V and J ends, which lost 7 bases and 4 bases, there was a span of 11 bases. The CDR3 bases are TGTGCCAGCAAGGAGGGAAGGTACAATGAGCAGTTCTTC. This codes for CASKEGRYNEQFF.

V and J are TRBV13 and TRBJ2-1, with a weak D call TRBD1 (6 bases). V dropped 5 bases and J dropped 0 bases, with 26 bases sitting between them. The CDR3 is 20 amino acids. Germline V lookup: CDR1 PRHDT, CDR2 FYEKMQ (reference sequence). CDR3 region: CASSPSVDQGISSSYNEQFF. The CDR3 DNA reads as TGTGCCAGCAGCCCCTCTGTGGACCAGGGGATATCAAGCTCCTACAATGAGCAGTTCTTC.

V and J are TRBV5-6 and TRBJ2-1, with no clear D. This CDR3 is 15 amino acids long. Looked up from germline, CDR1 is SGHDT and CDR2 is YYEEEE. V shed 0 bases and J shed 0 bases, with 7 bases lying between them. The CDR3 nucleotides are TGTGCCAGCAGCTTGGATGAGAGCTCCTACAATGAGCAGTTCTTC. Its translation is CASSLDESSYNEQFF.

The gene calls are TRBV7-8 and TRBJ2-2, with a weak D call TRBD1 (6 bases). In germline, CDR1 is SGHVS, CDR2 FQNEAQ. The CDR3 is made up of 17 amino acids. Trimming shortened V by 1 base and J by 16 bases, and 28 bases separated the two germline ends. The CDR3 DNA sequence: TGTGCCAGCAGCTTAGTAGGGGGTATCCCCTCTAAGCATGAGGGGTTTTTT. This sequence encodes CASSLVGGIPSKHEGFF.

The chain recombines TRBV15 with TRBJ2-1; tentative D call: TRBD2 (6 bases). This CDR3 is built from 16 residues. Germline CDR1 reads LNHNV; CDR2 reads YYDKDF (reference sequence). V lost 1 base and J 5 bases, leaving 15 bases between the germline ends. The CDR3 DNA reads TGTGCCACCAGCAGAGGTGTTAGCGGAAAGAACAATGAGCAGTTCTTC. It specifies CATSRGVSGKNNEQFF.

The chain joins TRBV28 to TRBJ2-1; 9 bases fit TRBD2. Germline V gene sequence: CDR1 MDHEN, CDR2 SYDVKM. J lost 4 bases, V lost 8 bases, and 9 bases had no gene match. This CDR3 is built from 15 residues. CDR3: CASRGASGDYNEQFF. As DNA, the CDR3 is TGTGCCAGCCGTGGGGCTAGCGGGGATTACAATGAGCAGTTCTTC.

The chain joins TRBV27 to TRBJ2-3, with 7 bases fitting TRBD2. The CDR3 has 17 residues. The germline V gene has CDR1 MNHEY and CDR2 SMNVEV (reference sequence). V lost 0 bases and J lost 2; bases outside the gene matches: 8. The CDR3 loop is CASSLSRPSGHTDTQYF. In nucleotides, the CDR3 is TGTGCCAGCAGTTTATCTAGGCCTAGCGGACACACAGATACGCAGTATTTT.

The V call is TRBV27, the J call TRBJ1-5; TRBD1 matches at 8 bases. The CDR3 loop spans 15 amino acids. Germline assignment: CDR1 MNHEY and CDR2 SMNVEV (reference sequence). The ends lost 4 bases at V and 2 bases at J; junction bases unmatched: 4. The CDR3 protein is CASSSQGVGNQPQHF. DNA for the CDR3: TGTGCCAGCAGTTCACAGGGGGTTGGCAATCAGCCCCAGCATTTT.

The chain recombines TRBV19 with TRBJ2-1, with D perhaps matching TRBD2 (6 bases). The ends were cut back, 3 bases at V and 2 bases at J, with 14 bases in the middle. This CDR3 comprises 16 residues. Per the germline V gene, CDR1 is LNHDA and CDR2 is SQIVND (reference sequence). CDR3 in amino acids: CASSIGGAGPYNEQFF. The CDR3 nucleotides read TGTGCCAGTAGTATTGGAGGGGCTGGCCCCTACAATGAGCAGTTCTTC.

This chain joins TRBV5-6 and TRBJ1-2, with D possibly being TRBD1 (5 bases). Trimming cost V 0 bases and J 2 bases, with 8 bases left between them. CDR3 length: 14 amino acids. Germline V gene data show CDR1 as SGHDT and CDR2 as YYEEEE. The CDR3 loop reads CASSLAGGNYGYTF. In DNA, the CDR3 is TGTGCCAGCAGCTTGGCCGGGGGGAACTATGGCTACACCTTC.

The genes are TRBV7-9 and TRBJ2-7; 8 positions match TRBD2. The length of the CDR3 is 16 residues. Germline V gene data show CDR1 as SEHNR and CDR2 as FQNEAQ (reference sequence). The junction had 13 bases not matched to a gene; V was cut back by 7 bases and J by 2 bases. The CDR3 DNA follows: TGTGCCAGCATCCCGGGGAGCGGGAGTGCAACCTACGAGCAGTACTTC. Its protein product is CASIPGSGSATYEQYF.

The chain recombines TRBV11-2 with TRBJ2-3, with unresolved D. Trimming stripped 5 bases from V and 2 bases from J, with 20 bases between. This CDR3 region has 17 residues. Germline V CDR1 and CDR2: SGHAT, FQNNGV. The CDR3 DNA is TGTGCCAGCAGCCCCCAGATTAGACCAGACGCCACAGATACGCAGTATTTT. Encoded protein: CASSPQIRPDATDTQYF.